The TCR beta chain under discussion was sequenced for a study of blood T cell repertoires in COVID-19. Overall study: The origin of the acute and convalescent COVID-19 samples was the United States, Italy and Spain. Nucleic acid was either cDNA or gDNA, and it came from T cells, B-cell-depleted T cells, or PBMCs.

The V gene lost 3 bases and the J gene lost 5 bases, with 17 bases spanning the gap. Germline CDR1 and CDR2: LGHNA and YNFKEQ. This CDR3 has 16 amino acids. In the original processing: Amplified reference gene primers provided the basis for estimating nucleated cell counts. This table comes from immunoSEQ multiplex PCR, and its TCRdb copy is limited to in-frame clones, with some not included. V and J calls and clone size follow that table, whereas D and trimming were derived from the DNA. The sample lists around 180,000 clones, around 85% occurring once. Seattle-derived patients entered the study during active infection and were followed longitudinally.

J is TRBJ1-5 and V is TRBV4-2; possible D gene TRBD1, 5 bases. The clonotype was recovered from an elderly man with COVID-19, enrolled during active disease. What was sequenced was peripheral blood. The CDR3 DNA reads as TGTGCCAGCAGCCAGGCCGGAGGGCAGGGTCATCAGCCCCAGCATTTT. This codes for CASSQAGGQGHQPQHF.